These T cell receptor beta chains were read from a single sample in a study of T cell repertoires in cytomegalovirus infection. TCRdb re-called the reads with MiXCR, one entry per CDR3 protein. The table records a few hundred thousand distinct CDR3 sequences, about an eighth of them present only once. Source material: PBMCs. These receptors all stem from a human donor in good health (CMV status not recorded). Some clones in this sample may be carry-over from other donors' samples. Each CDR3 is given with its conserved first and last residue. The D gene is left open where the match is weak. Part of the rows lack a size; the others show once, few, many or a class for expanded clones.

d_call: -; clone_size: many; j_call: TRBJ2-3; v_call: TRBV2; cdr3_aa: CASSEPIIGTDTQYF; cdr3_nt: TGTGCCAGCAGTGAACCCATAATAGGCACAGATACGCAGTATTTT
d_call: -; clone_size: few; j_call: TRBJ1-1; v_call: TRBV14; cdr3_aa: CASSQVGALGAFF; cdr3_nt: TGTGCCAGCAGCCAAGTCGGGGCTTTGGGGGCTTTCTTT
d_call: -; clone_size: -; j_call: TRBJ1-1; v_call: TRBV6-2/TRBV6-3; cdr3_aa: CASTSRTKLDPGAFF; cdr3_nt: TGTGCCAGTACTTCACGGACAAAGTTAGACCCAGGGGCTTTCTTT
d_call: -; clone_size: few; j_call: TRBJ2-5; v_call: TRBV29-1; cdr3_aa: CSGRVMQETQYF; cdr3_nt: TGCAGCGGCAGGGTCATGCAAGAGACCCAGTACTTC
d_call: -; clone_size: many; j_call: TRBJ2-3; v_call: TRBV7-2; cdr3_aa: CASRPASTDTQYF; cdr3_nt: TGTGCCAGCAGGCCGGCTAGCACAGATACGCAGTATTTT
d_call: -; clone_size: -; j_call: TRBJ1-5; v_call: TRBV7-6; cdr3_aa: CASSLEGLGQPQHF; cdr3_nt: TGTGCCAGCAGCTTAGAAGGGTTAGGGCAGCCCCAGCATTTT
d_call: -; clone_size: -; j_call: TRBJ2-7; v_call: TRBV15; cdr3_aa: CASSTTARGTYEQYF; cdr3_nt: TGTGCCTCCAGCACTACAGCCAGGGGTACCTACGAGCAGTACTTC
d_call: -; clone_size: -; j_call: TRBJ2-5; v_call: TRBV28; cdr3_aa: CASSFHRNQETQYF; cdr3_nt: TGTGCCAGCAGTTTTCACAGGAACCAAGAGACCCAGTACTTC
d_call: -; clone_size: -; j_call: TRBJ2-1; v_call: TRBV19; cdr3_aa: CASSLRVGVSYNEQFF; cdr3_nt: TGTGCCAGTAGTCTCCGGGTTGGGGTGTCCTACAATGAGCAGTTCTTC
d_call: -; clone_size: many; j_call: TRBJ2-1; v_call: TRBV7-2; cdr3_aa: CASNLARGGSYNEQFF; cdr3_nt: TGTGCCAGCAACTTAGCACGAGGGGGCTCCTACAATGAGCAGTTCTTC
d_call: -; clone_size: few; j_call: TRBJ2-1; v_call: TRBV6-2/TRBV6-3; cdr3_aa: CASSRLSETHF; cdr3_nt: TGTGCCAGCAGTCGACTATCTGAAACCCACTTC
d_call: -; clone_size: many; j_call: TRBJ1-4; v_call: TRBV7-2; cdr3_aa: CASSLWGGEKLFF; cdr3_nt: TGTGCCAGCAGCTTATGGGGAGGGGAAAAACTGTTTTTT
d_call: -; clone_size: -; j_call: TRBJ1-5; v_call: TRBV15; cdr3_aa: CATSRDIQGNHQPQHF; cdr3_nt: TGTGCCACCAGCAGAGACATACAGGGAAATCATCAGCCCCAGCATTTT
d_call: -; clone_size: many; j_call: TRBJ2-7; v_call: TRBV7-2; cdr3_aa: CASSFPPHYEQYF; cdr3_nt: TGTGCCAGCAGCTTTCCTCCCCATTACGAGCAGTACTTC
d_call: TRBD2; clone_size: -; j_call: TRBJ2-3; v_call: TRBV29-1; cdr3_aa: CSVSGTSDAIRTDTQYF; cdr3_nt: TGCAGCGTTTCCGGGACTAGCGACGCCATACGCACAGATACGCAGTATTTT
d_call: TRBD2; clone_size: many; j_call: TRBJ2-3; v_call: TRBV29-1; cdr3_aa: CSVRLAGADTQYF; cdr3_nt: TGCAGCGTTAGACTAGCGGGAGCAGATACGCAGTATTTT
d_call: -; clone_size: -; j_call: TRBJ1-1; v_call: TRBV29-1; cdr3_aa: CSVAGTGSTEAFF; cdr3_nt: TGCAGCGTTGCTGGAACTGGGTCCACTGAAGCTTTCTTT
d_call: TRBD1; clone_size: many; j_call: TRBJ2-4; v_call: TRBV7-2; cdr3_aa: CASSSIGTGDLKNIQYF; cdr3_nt: TGTGCCAGCAGCTCTATCGGGACAGGGGATCTAAAAAACATTCAGTACTTC
d_call: -; clone_size: many; j_call: TRBJ1-1; v_call: TRBV11-1; cdr3_aa: CASSSLQNTEAFF; cdr3_nt: TGTGCCAGCAGCTCTTTACAGAACACTGAAGCTTTCTTT
d_call: -; clone_size: many; j_call: TRBJ1-6; v_call: TRBV7-2; cdr3_aa: CASSLGLINSPLHF; cdr3_nt: TGTGCCAGCAGCCTAGGGCTAATCAATTCACCCCTCCACTTT
d_call: -; clone_size: few; j_call: TRBJ2-7; v_call: TRBV6-2/TRBV6-3; cdr3_aa: CASSYFMAAEQYF; cdr3_nt: TGTGCCAGCAGTTACTTCATGGCAGCCGAGCAGTACTTC
d_call: -; clone_size: many; j_call: TRBJ2-1; v_call: TRBV7-9; cdr3_aa: CASSTHRAEQFF; cdr3_nt: TGTGCCAGCAGCACCCATCGGGCTGAGCAGTTCTTC
d_call: -; clone_size: -; j_call: TRBJ1-1; v_call: TRBV6-1; cdr3_aa: CASNSLRDKGEAFF; cdr3_nt: TGTGCCAGCAATTCTCTCCGGGACAAGGGAGAAGCTTTCTTT
d_call: -; clone_size: -; j_call: TRBJ2-5; v_call: TRBV4-2; cdr3_aa: CASSQTMGVKETQYF; cdr3_nt: TGTGCCAGCAGCCAAACTATGGGGGTAAAAGAGACCCAGTACTTC
d_call: -; clone_size: many; j_call: TRBJ1-5; v_call: TRBV4-1; cdr3_aa: CASSQGVQGGGYQPQHF; cdr3_nt: TGCGCCAGCAGCCAGGGTGTACAGGGAGGGGGATATCAGCCCCAGCATTTT
d_call: -; clone_size: many; j_call: TRBJ2-5; v_call: TRBV14; cdr3_aa: CASSQDLEETQYF; cdr3_nt: TGTGCCAGCAGCCAAGATCTCGAGGAGACCCAGTACTTC
d_call: -; clone_size: many; j_call: TRBJ1-5; v_call: TRBV12-3/TRBV12-4; cdr3_aa: CASSYGREGQPQHF; cdr3_nt: TGTGCCAGCAGTTACGGAAGGGAAGGTCAGCCCCAGCATTTT
d_call: -; clone_size: many; j_call: TRBJ1-2; v_call: TRBV5-1; cdr3_aa: CASSPTPAGNYGYTF; cdr3_nt: TGCGCCAGCAGCCCCACCCCGGCCGGCAACTATGGCTACACCTTC
d_call: -; clone_size: many; j_call: TRBJ1-4; v_call: TRBV28; cdr3_aa: CASRAPGLPEKLFF; cdr3_nt: TGTGCCAGCAGGGCCCCGGGACTTCCCGAAAAACTGTTTTTT
d_call: -; clone_size: -; j_call: TRBJ1-5; v_call: TRBV5-6; cdr3_aa: CASSLRKAHPGNQPQHF; cdr3_nt: TGTGCCAGCAGCCTCAGAAAGGCCCACCCGGGGAATCAGCCCCAGCATTTT
d_call: TRBD2; clone_size: few; j_call: TRBJ2-1; v_call: TRBV6-1; cdr3_aa: CASRTGLAGGPFGNEQFF; cdr3_nt: TGTGCCAGCAGAACGGGACTAGCGGGGGGGCCTTTTGGAAATGAGCAGTTCTTC
d_call: -; clone_size: many; j_call: TRBJ2-1; v_call: TRBV7-3; cdr3_aa: CASSLWSRGLSSYNEQFF; cdr3_nt: TGTGCCAGCAGCTTATGGTCCAGGGGACTAAGCTCCTACAATGAGCAGTTCTTC
d_call: -; clone_size: few; j_call: TRBJ1-6; v_call: TRBV9; cdr3_aa: CASTVTAEANSPLHF; cdr3_nt: TGTGCCAGCACCGTAACGGCGGAGGCGAATTCACCCCTCCACTTT
d_call: -; clone_size: -; j_call: TRBJ2-1; v_call: TRBV19; cdr3_aa: CASSFRGGLSYNEQFF; cdr3_nt: TGTGCCAGTAGTTTCAGGGGGGGCCTCTCCTACAATGAGCAGTTCTTC
d_call: -; clone_size: -; j_call: TRBJ2-6; v_call: TRBV12-3/TRBV12-4; cdr3_aa: CASSFATSGANVLTF; cdr3_nt: TGTGCCAGCAGTTTTGCCACCTCTGGGGCCAACGTCCTGACTTTC
d_call: TRBD1; clone_size: few; j_call: TRBJ1-6; v_call: TRBV14; cdr3_aa: CASSRRQGGSNSPLHF; cdr3_nt: TGTGCCAGCAGCCGCCGACAGGGTGGAAGTAATTCACCCCTCCACTTT
d_call: -; clone_size: many; j_call: TRBJ2-7; v_call: TRBV7-8; cdr3_aa: CASSLQGEQYF; cdr3_nt: TGTGCCAGCAGCTTACAGGGCGAGCAGTACTTC
d_call: -; clone_size: many; j_call: TRBJ1-2; v_call: TRBV7-9; cdr3_aa: CASSLGPGLNGYTF; cdr3_nt: TGTGCCAGCAGCTTAGGTCCGGGCTTAAATGGCTACACCTTC
d_call: -; clone_size: many; j_call: TRBJ1-1; v_call: TRBV7-9; cdr3_aa: CASSPDIIGAFF; cdr3_nt: TGTGCCAGCAGCCCGGACATCATTGGAGCTTTCTTT
d_call: TRBD1; clone_size: few; j_call: TRBJ2-2; v_call: TRBV10-3; cdr3_aa: CAISEPGQGLTGELFF; cdr3_nt: TGTGCCATCAGTGAACCGGGACAGGGGCTCACCGGGGAGCTGTTTTTT
d_call: -; clone_size: many; j_call: TRBJ2-1; v_call: TRBV28; cdr3_aa: CASNRDGTGNEQFF; cdr3_nt: TGTGCCAGCAACCGGGACGGGACGGGGAATGAGCAGTTCTTC
d_call: -; clone_size: many; j_call: TRBJ2-4; v_call: TRBV7-2; cdr3_aa: CASATRGNFQNIQYF; cdr3_nt: TGTGCCAGCGCCACAAGGGGGAATTTCCAGAACATTCAGTACTTC
d_call: -; clone_size: once; j_call: TRBJ2-5; v_call: TRBV4-1; cdr3_aa: CASSQFFQRLPGAQYF; cdr3_nt: TGCGCCAGCAGCCAATTCTTCCAGCGGCTCCCTGGGGCCCAGTACTTC
d_call: -; clone_size: -; j_call: TRBJ2-2; v_call: TRBV28; cdr3_aa: CASSLPANTGELFF; cdr3_nt: TGTGCCAGCAGTTTACCCGCGAACACCGGGGAGCTGTTTTTT
d_call: -; clone_size: many; j_call: TRBJ1-4; v_call: TRBV7-6; cdr3_aa: CASRDRATNEKLFF; cdr3_nt: TGTGCCAGCAGGGACAGAGCAACTAATGAAAAACTGTTTTTT
d_call: -; clone_size: few; j_call: TRBJ1-5; v_call: TRBV7-9; cdr3_aa: CASSLDGRSNQPQHF; cdr3_nt: TGTGCCAGCAGCTTAGACGGGCGTAGCAATCAGCCCCAGCATTTT
d_call: -; clone_size: -; j_call: TRBJ1-1; v_call: TRBV10-3; cdr3_aa: CAINLGGLNTEAFF; cdr3_nt: TGTGCCATCAACCTCGGGGGGCTGAACACTGAAGCTTTCTTT